These T cell receptor beta chains were read from a single sample in a study of beta chain features in type 1 diabetes. Sequenced by immunoSEQ multiplex PCR; TCRdb stores in-frame clones only, minus some. The sample lists under 400,000 clones, less than 20% occurring once. Sample: naive CD4+ T cells from blood. The receptors here all came from a woman under 30 in good health. The CDR3 runs from the conserved cysteine through the conserved F or W. A D gene is named only where the DNA matches it firmly. Rows give clone size only sometimes, using once, few, many, or a class for an expanded clone.

J gene	clone size	V gene	D gene	CDR3 protein	CDR3 DNA
TRBJ1-5	NA	TRBV5-1	NA	CASSLGAADSNQPQHF	TGCGCCAGCAGCTTGGGGGCTGCCGATAGCAATCAGCCCCAGCATTTT
TRBJ1-2	few	TRBV7-2	NA	CASSRQEEYGYTF	TGTGCCAGCAGCCGCCAGGAGGAGTATGGCTACACCTTC
TRBJ1-5	few	TRBV18	TRBD1	CASSPQGQGNSNQPQHF	TGTGCCAGCTCACCTCAGGGACAGGGTAACAGCAATCAGCCCCAGCATTTT
TRBJ1-2	NA	TRBV6-1	NA	CASSVRLDRLDGYTF	TGTGCCAGCAGTGTTCGCCTCGACAGGCTGGATGGCTACACCTTC
TRBJ2-3	NA	TRBV7-9	NA	CASSLYSTDTQYF	TGTGCCAGCAGCTTATACTCCACAGATACGCAGTATTTT
TRBJ1-2	NA	TRBV11-2	NA	CASSSQQGYGYTF	TGTGCCAGCAGCTCACAACAGGGATATGGCTACACCTTC
TRBJ2-1	NA	TRBV5-1	NA	CASSLRAYEQFF	TGCGCCAGCAGCTTGAGAGCGTATGAGCAGTTCTTC
TRBJ2-6	few	TRBV4-1	NA	CASSQQVTGANVLTF	TGCGCCAGCAGCCAACAGGTTACTGGGGCCAACGTCCTGACTTTC
TRBJ1-6	NA	TRBV18	NA	CASSPPPGRRDSPLHF	TGTGCCAGCTCACCACCACCTGGACGGCGGGACTCACCCCTCCACTTT
TRBJ2-7	NA	TRBV9	TRBD2	CASSVGGVHEQYF	TGTGCCAGCAGCGTTGGGGGGGTCCACGAGCAGTACTTC
TRBJ2-3	NA	TRBV4-3	TRBD2	CASSQSGGRNTQYF	TGCGCCAGCAGCCAGAGCGGGGGGCGTAATACGCAGTATTTT
TRBJ2-5	NA	TRBV19	NA	CASSLDSQETQYF	TGTGCCAGTAGCCTAGACAGCCAAGAGACCCAGTACTTC
TRBJ1-5	few	TRBV4-1	NA	CASSQAGIGFSNQPQHF	TGCGCCAGCAGCCAAGCAGGGATCGGCTTTAGCAATCAGCCCCAGCATTTT
TRBJ1-2	NA	TRBV4-3	NA	CASSQDSRAEVVNTF	TGCGCCAGCAGCCAAGACAGTAGAGCGGAGGTTGTTAACACCTTC
TRBJ1-6	NA	TRBV30	TRBD1	CAWDRGSPLHF	TGTGCCTGGGACAGGGGTTCACCCCTCCACTTT
TRBJ2-1	few	TRBV7-3	TRBD2	CASSLYPAGEEFF	TGTGCCAGCAGCTTATACCCAGCGGGAGAGGAGTTCTTC
TRBJ2-7	NA	TRBV5-6	NA	CASSPAGRHEQYF	TGTGCCAGCAGCCCAGCCGGGAGACACGAGCAGTACTTC
TRBJ2-1	NA	TRBV29-1	NA	CSVEEGPGEENEQFF	TGCAGCGTTGAAGAAGGACCGGGAGAGGAAAATGAGCAGTTCTTC
TRBJ2-3	NA	TRBV7-3	TRBD1	CASSPGTGADTQYF	TGTGCCAGCAGCCCCGGGACAGGGGCAGATACGCAGTATTTT
TRBJ2-1	NA	TRBV5-1	TRBD2	CASNSGGPNEQFF	TGCGCCAGCAACAGCGGGGGGCCCAATGAGCAGTTCTTC
TRBJ2-2	NA	TRBV9	NA	CASSRSGPSNTGELFF	TGTGCCAGCAGTCGAAGCGGGCCTTCGAACACCGGGGAGCTGTTTTTT
TRBJ2-1	few	TRBV29-1	TRBD1	CGVAPRDRDNEQFF	TGCGGCGTGGCCCCCCGGGACAGAGACAATGAGCAGTTCTTC
TRBJ2-7	few	TRBV7-9	TRBD1	CASSLRDRGSSYEQYF	TGTGCCAGCAGCCTACGGGACAGGGGGAGCTCCTACGAGCAGTACTTC
TRBJ2-3	few	TRBV9	NA	CASSGKQGDTQYF	TGTGCCAGCAGCGGGAAGCAGGGGGATACGCAGTATTTT
TRBJ2-3	NA	TRBV6-5	TRBD2	CASSTGLAYTQYF	TGTGCCAGCAGTACTGGACTAGCGTATACGCAGTATTTT
TRBJ1-2	NA	TRBV6-5	NA	CASRYRGGYGYTF	TGTGCCAGCAGATATCGAGGGGGCTATGGCTACACCTTC
TRBJ2-5	NA	TRBV7-2	TRBD2	CASSLRTGGLETQYF	TGTGCCAGCAGCTTAAGGACGGGGGGGCTGGAGACCCAGTACTTC
TRBJ1-1	few	TRBV5-6	TRBD1	CASSIYRGLYTEAFF	TGTGCCAGCAGCATATACAGGGGGTTGTACACTGAAGCTTTCTTT
TRBJ1-2	NA	TRBV2	NA	CASSSGHIYGYTF	TGTGCCAGCAGTTCGGGACACATCTATGGCTACACCTTC
TRBJ2-1	NA	TRBV30	TRBD2	CAFPPSGREEQFF	TGTGCCTTCCCCCCTAGCGGGAGAGAAGAGCAGTTCTTC
TRBJ2-7	few	TRBV18	TRBD1	CASSPSSGTGGYEQYF	TGTGCCAGCTCACCGTCCTCCGGGACAGGGGGCTACGAGCAGTACTTC
TRBJ2-3	NA	TRBV4-1	NA	CASSQPGGTDTQYF	TGCGCCAGCAGCCAACCCGGGGGCACAGATACGCAGTATTTT
TRBJ2-3	NA	TRBV6-6	TRBD1	CASSYSQGVGTDTQYF	TGTGCCAGCAGTTATTCCCAGGGGGTTGGCACAGATACGCAGTATTTT
TRBJ2-3	NA	TRBV11-2	NA	CASSLDPSTDTQYF	TGTGCCAGCAGCTTAGATCCTAGCACAGATACGCAGTATTTT
TRBJ1-1	few	TRBV7-2	TRBD1	CASSLVSGGNTEAFF	TGTGCCAGCAGCTTAGTATCAGGGGGGAACACTGAAGCTTTCTTT
TRBJ2-7	NA	TRBV5-1	TRBD2	CASSLTPPAGVSSYEQYF	TGCGCCAGCAGCTTGACCCCCCCAGCGGGGGTTTCCTCCTACGAGCAGTACTTC
TRBJ1-1	NA	TRBV18	TRBD1	CASSPGQGTEAFF	TGTGCCAGCTCACCCGGACAGGGCACTGAAGCTTTCTTT
TRBJ2-1	NA	TRBV19	NA	CASSITARGANEQFF	TGTGCCAGTAGTATAACCGCCCGGGGGGCGAATGAGCAGTTCTTC
TRBJ2-5	few	TRBV4-1	TRBD2	CASSQELAGGSLETQYF	TGCGCCAGCAGCCAGGAACTAGCGGGAGGTAGTCTGGAGACCCAGTACTTC
TRBJ1-2	NA	TRBV18	NA	CASSPLQEGYTF	TGTGCCAGCTCACCATTACAGGAAGGGTACACCTTC
TRBJ2-6	NA	TRBV6-5	NA	CASCRRNSGANVLTF	TGTGCCAGCTGCAGGAGGAACTCTGGGGCCAACGTCCTGACTTTC